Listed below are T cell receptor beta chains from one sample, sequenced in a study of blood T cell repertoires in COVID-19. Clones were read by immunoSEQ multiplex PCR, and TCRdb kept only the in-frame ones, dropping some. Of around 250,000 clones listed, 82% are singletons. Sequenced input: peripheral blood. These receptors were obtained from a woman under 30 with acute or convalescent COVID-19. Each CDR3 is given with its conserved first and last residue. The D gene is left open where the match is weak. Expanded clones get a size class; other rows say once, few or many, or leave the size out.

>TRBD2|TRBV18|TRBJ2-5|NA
TGTGCCAGCTCACCACCGCTAGCGGGCCAAGAGACCCAGTACTTC
CASSPPLAGQETQYF
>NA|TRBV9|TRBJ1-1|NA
TGTGCCAGCAGCCCTTCCCAGTGGGCCGGGGACACTGAAGCTTTCTTT
CASSPSQWAGDTEAFF
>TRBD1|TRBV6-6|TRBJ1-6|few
TGTGCCAGCAGCAGGAGGGACAGGGGTACTGATTCACCCCTCCACTTT
CASSRRDRGTDSPLHF
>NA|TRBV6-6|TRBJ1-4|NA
TGTGCCAGCCGGGGGATCGGAAATGAAAAACTGTTTTTT
CASRGIGNEKLFF
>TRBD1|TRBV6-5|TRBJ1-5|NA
TGTGCCAGCAGTTACTCTCAGGGGGGTCAGCCCCAGCATTTT
CASSYSQGGQPQHF
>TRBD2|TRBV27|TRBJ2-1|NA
TGTGCCAGCAGGCCGGGACTAGCGGGAGGGCCGATGGGGAATGAGCAGTTCTTC
CASRPGLAGGPMGNEQFF
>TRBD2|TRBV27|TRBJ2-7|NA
TGTGCCAGCAGTTACACTAGCGGGAGCAACTACGAGCAGTACTTC
CASSYTSGSNYEQYF
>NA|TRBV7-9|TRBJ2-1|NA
TGTGCCAGCAAGGCGGCGGGTACCTCCTACAATGAGCAGTTCTTC
CASKAAGTSYNEQFF
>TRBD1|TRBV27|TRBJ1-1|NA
TGTGCCAGCAGTTTCCGGGACAGGGTAACTGAAGCTTTCTTT
CASSFRDRVTEAFF
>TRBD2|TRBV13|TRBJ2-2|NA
TGTGCCAGCAGCCCGGGGACTAACGGGGAGCTGTTTTTT
CASSPGTNGELFF
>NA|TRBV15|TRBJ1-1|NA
TGTGCCACCAGCAGGGGGGGGACATTAGAGGCTGAAGCTTTCTTT
CATSRGGTLEAEAFF
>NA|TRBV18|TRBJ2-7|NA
TGTGCCAGCTCACCGGCCGACGAGCAGTACTTC
CASSPADEQYF
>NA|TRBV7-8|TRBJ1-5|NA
TGTGCCAGCAGCTTAGCAAGGACAGGCAATCAGCCCCAGCATTTT
CASSLARTGNQPQHF
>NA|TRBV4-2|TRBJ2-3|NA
TGTGCCAGCAGCCAAGATAGAGGCAGGGGCAACACAGATACGCAGTATTTT
CASSQDRGRGNTDTQYF
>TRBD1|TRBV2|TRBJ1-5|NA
TGTGCCAGCAGCGCAGGGGGCGTCAATCAGCCCCAGCATTTT
CASSAGGVNQPQHF
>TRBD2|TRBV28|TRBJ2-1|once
TGTGCCAGCCACACCATCGGACTAGCGGGAGGGTTCGGGTCTTACAATGAGCAGTTCTTC
CASHTIGLAGGFGSYNEQFF
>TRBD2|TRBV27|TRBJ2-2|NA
TGTGCCAGCAGTTTATTGCGGGAGGGCTTGTCCGGGGAGCTGTTTTTT
CASSLLREGLSGELFF
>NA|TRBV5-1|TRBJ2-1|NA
TGCGCCAGCAGCTTGGCGGAGGTCTCCTACAATGAGCAGTTCTTC
CASSLAEVSYNEQFF
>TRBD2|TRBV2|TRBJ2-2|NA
TGTGCCAGCAGTGTTGTCGTACTAGCGGGAGACGGGGAGCTGTTTTTT
CASSVVVLAGDGELFF
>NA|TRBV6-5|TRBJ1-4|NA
TGTGCCAGCAGGGAGAGCGGAACAACTAATGAAAAACTGTTTTTT
CASRESGTTNEKLFF
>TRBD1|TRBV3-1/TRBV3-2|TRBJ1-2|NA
TGTGCCAGCAGCCAGGGGGGGGGACAGGGTTATGGCTACACCTTC
CASSQGGGQGYGYTF
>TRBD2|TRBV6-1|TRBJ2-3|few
TGTGCCAGCAGTGGAAGGGGAGCGGGAGGAGGGGTTACGCAGTATTTT
CASSGRGAGGGVTQYF
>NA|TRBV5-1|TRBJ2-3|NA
TGCGCCAGCAGCTTATTTACGGGTTCTGCAGATACGCAGTATTTT
CASSLFTGSADTQYF
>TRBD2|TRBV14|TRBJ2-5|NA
TGTGCCAGCAGCCACTCTTTCGGGAGGGCCCGCGAGACCCAGTACTTC
CASSHSFGRARETQYF
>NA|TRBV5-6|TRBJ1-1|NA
TGTGCCAGCAGTTCCTCTAGGAACACTGAAGCTTTCTTT
CASSSSRNTEAFF
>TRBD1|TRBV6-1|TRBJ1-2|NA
TGTGCCAGCAGTGACCGGGACAGGGCGTCTAACTATGGCTACACCTTC
CASSDRDRASNYGYTF
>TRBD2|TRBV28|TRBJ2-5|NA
TGTGCCAGCAATGGCGGGAGCTGGTGGACCCAGTACTTC
CASNGGSWWTQYF
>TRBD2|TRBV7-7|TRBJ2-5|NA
TGTGCTAGCAGCCGGAGCCTAGCGGAGTCGGAGACCCAGTACTTC
CASSRSLAESETQYF
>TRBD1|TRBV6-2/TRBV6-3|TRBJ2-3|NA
TGTGCCAGCTGCCACAGGGGGCTGGGGGATACGCAGTATTTT
CASCHRGLGDTQYF
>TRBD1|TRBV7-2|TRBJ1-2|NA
TGTGCCAGCAGCTTAGTAGGCAGGGGGCATGGCTACACCTTC
CASSLVGRGHGYTF
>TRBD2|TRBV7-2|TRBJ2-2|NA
TGTGCCAGCAGCTTAGGTGGGACTAGCGGGGCGAACACCGGGGAGCTGTTTTTT
CASSLGGTSGANTGELFF
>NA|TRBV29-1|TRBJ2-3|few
TGCAGCGGTGAGAAGGTAGACAAGGCAGATACGCAGTATTTT
CSGEKVDKADTQYF
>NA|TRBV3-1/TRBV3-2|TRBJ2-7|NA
TGTGCCAGCAGCCCCAGGGTAGGGGAGCAGTACTTC
CASSPRVGEQYF
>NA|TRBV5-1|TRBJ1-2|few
TGCGCCAGCAGCCCCCAGGGATGGGATGGCTACACCTTC
CASSPQGWDGYTF
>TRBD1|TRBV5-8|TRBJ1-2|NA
TGTGCCAGCAGTCGCCGGGACAGGGTGAATTGGGTCGGCTACACCTTC
CASSRRDRVNWVGYTF
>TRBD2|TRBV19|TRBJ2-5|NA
TGTGCCAGTAGTAGTGAGCTAGCGGGATGGCGGGAGACCCAGTACTTC
CASSSELAGWRETQYF
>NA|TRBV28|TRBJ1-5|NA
TGTGCCAGCAGTTTTTGGGCCAGGGGAATCAGCCCCCAGCATTTT
CASSFWARGISPQHF
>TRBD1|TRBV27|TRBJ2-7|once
TGTGCCAGCAGTTTTCAGGGGGCAGGGGAGCAGTACTTC
CASSFQGAGEQYF
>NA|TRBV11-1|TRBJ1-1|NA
TGTGCCAGCAGTCCAAATCGAGGGTTGACTGAAGCTTTCTTT
CASSPNRGLTEAFF
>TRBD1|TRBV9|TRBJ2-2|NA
TGTGCCAGCAGCGTAGGAGGGGGCTTAACCGGGGAGCTGTTTTTT
CASSVGGGLTGELFF
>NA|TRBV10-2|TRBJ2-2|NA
TGCGCCAGCATCGAGACGGCAGGATCTTTCACCGGGGAGCTGTTTTTT
CASIETAGSFTGELFF
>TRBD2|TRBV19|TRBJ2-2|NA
TGTGCCAGTCAGCGGGAGGGCCTCCCCGGGGAGCTGTTTTTT
CASQREGLPGELFF
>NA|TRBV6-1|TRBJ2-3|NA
TGTGCCAGCAGTGAAGAGGCCAGGGAGGTTTCTGGAGATACGCAGTATTTT
CASSEEAREVSGDTQYF
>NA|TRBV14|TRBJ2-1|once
TGTGCCAGCAGCCAGGGCTTAGCGATTGAGCAGTTCTTC
CASSQGLAIEQFF
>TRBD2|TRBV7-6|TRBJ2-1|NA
TGTGCCAGCAGCTCTTCCCCTCTTTCGGGAGGCAATGAGCAGTTCTTC
CASSSSPLSGGNEQFF
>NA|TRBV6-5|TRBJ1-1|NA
TGTGCCAGCAGTTACTCGAGTTTAGCGAGCACTGAAGCTTTCTTT
CASSYSSLASTEAFF
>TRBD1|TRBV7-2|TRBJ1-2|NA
TGTGCCAGCAGCTTGGGACAGGCTGAGTCCTATGGCTACACCTTC
CASSLGQAESYGYTF
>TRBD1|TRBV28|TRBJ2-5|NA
TGTGCCAGCAGTCCAATGGGACAGGGCCCAGAGACCCAGTACTTC
CASSPMGQGPETQYF
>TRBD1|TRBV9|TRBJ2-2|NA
TGTGCCAGCAGCCCAAGGGGACAGGGATACACCGGGGAGCTGTTTTTT
CASSPRGQGYTGELFF
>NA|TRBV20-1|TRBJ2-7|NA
TGCAGTGCTATTTTACCCCGAGGTCGGTACTTC
CSAILPRGRYF
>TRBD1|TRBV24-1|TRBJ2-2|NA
TGTGCCACCAGTGTGACAGGGTCCGACACCGGGGAGCTGTTTTTT
CATSVTGSDTGELFF
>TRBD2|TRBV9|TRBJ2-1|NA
TGTGCCAGCAGCGTAGAGGTAGCGGGAGAGGGTTGGGATGAGCAGTTCTTC
CASSVEVAGEGWDEQFF
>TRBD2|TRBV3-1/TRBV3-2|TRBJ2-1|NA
TGTGCCAGCAGCCTGGCGGGAGTCGACAATGAGCAGTTCTTC
CASSLAGVDNEQFF
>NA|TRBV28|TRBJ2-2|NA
TGTGCCAGCAGTTTTTATTTTGGACAGAACACCGGGGAGCTGTTTTTT
CASSFYFGQNTGELFF